This is a list of T cell receptor beta chains from one sample in a study of vaccination effects on CD4 cells after COVID-19. Sequenced by immunoSEQ multiplex PCR; TCRdb stores in-frame clones only, minus some. This repertoire shows about 45,000 clones, 72% found once; its top ten account for over 8.5%. These receptors have no known antigen. The sample consisted of CD4+ T cells from PBMCs cultured without peptide, taken after COVID-19 vaccination. The source of these receptors is a human donor who received a COVID-19 vaccine. Each CDR3 is given with its conserved first and last residue. The D gene is left open where the match is weak. The size field is filled for only some rows; it gives once, few, many or a size class.

size	D	V	J	CDR3	DNA
-	-	TRBV3-1/TRBV3-2	TRBJ1-1	CASSQLQQNTEAFF	TGTGCCAGCAGCCAATTACAGCAAAACACTGAAGCTTTCTTT
once	-	TRBV3-1/TRBV3-2	TRBJ2-5	CASSQNGANWETQYF	TGTGCCAGCAGCCAAAACGGAGCGAACTGGGAGACCCAGTACTTC
-	TRBD2	TRBV6-4	TRBJ2-2	CASSPSGGSYTGELFF	TGTGCCAGCAGTCCCTCGGGAGGTTCGTACACCGGGGAGCTGTTTTTT
-	TRBD2	TRBV7-2	TRBJ2-7	CAEGGGSASYEQYF	TGTGCAGAAGGTGGCGGGAGTGCCTCCTACGAGCAGTACTTC
once	-	TRBV10-1	TRBJ2-2	CASSERVGLTGMGELFF	TGCGCCAGCAGTGAAAGAGTTGGCCTTACCGGTATGGGGGAGCTGTTTTTT
-	TRBD1	TRBV2	TRBJ1-1	CASSGQGLGTEAFF	TGTGCCAGCAGCGGACAGGGGTTGGGTACTGAAGCTTTCTTT
once	-	TRBV27	TRBJ2-1	CASSLFGVPYNEQFF	TGTGCCAGCAGTTTATTCGGCGTCCCCTACAATGAGCAGTTCTTC
-	TRBD2	TRBV10-1	TRBJ2-3	CASTPGLVTDTQYF	TGCGCCAGCACCCCGGGACTAGTGACAGATACGCAGTATTTT
-	-	TRBV3-1/TRBV3-2	TRBJ2-7	CASSQWRQRADEQYF	TGTGCCAGCAGCCAATGGCGTCAGCGAGCCGACGAGCAGTACTTC
-	TRBD2	TRBV20-1	TRBJ2-2	CSASKRGKANTGELFF	TGCAGTGCTAGTAAGCGGGGCAAAGCGAACACCGGGGAGCTGTTTTTT
medium-sized	-	TRBV10-3	TRBJ1-4	CAISESSEKLFF	TGTGCCATCAGTGAGTCGAGTGAAAAACTGTTTTTT
-	-	TRBV3-1/TRBV3-2	TRBJ1-5	CASSQAFNQPQHF	TGTGCCAGCAGCCAGGCCTTCAATCAGCCCCAGCATTTT
-	-	TRBV3-1/TRBV3-2	TRBJ1-6	CASSQISPGPRPLHF	TGTGCCAGCAGCCAAATTTCCCCCGGACCAAGGCCCCTCCACTTT
-	-	TRBV7-2	TRBJ1-2	CASSSPQNSYGYTF	TGTGCCAGCAGCTCACCACAGAATTCCTATGGCTACACCTTC
-	-	TRBV3-1/TRBV3-2	TRBJ2-3	CASSSLGHGSTDTQYF	TGTGCCAGCAGCAGCCTTGGACACGGAAGCACAGATACGCAGTATTTT
-	-	TRBV7-9	TRBJ2-3	CASSLAVGTSTDTQYF	TGTGCCAGCAGCTTAGCGGTCGGCACTAGCACAGATACGCAGTATTTT
-	TRBD1	TRBV11-2	TRBJ2-2	CASSLRTGGPNTGELFF	TGTGCCAGCAGCCTCAGGACAGGGGGTCCTAACACCGGGGAGCTGTTTTTT
-	TRBD2	TRBV13	TRBJ2-1	CASSLTVGTSAYNEQFF	TGTGCCAGCAGCCTTACGGTCGGGACTAGCGCGTACAATGAGCAGTTCTTC
-	-	TRBV6-5	TRBJ2-7	CASSYSAGSYEQYF	TGTGCCAGCAGTTACTCGGCTGGCTCCTACGAGCAGTACTTC
few	TRBD1	TRBV5-1	TRBJ2-7	CASSTRGSDGQGDNRFYEQYF	TGCGCCAGCAGCACACGAGGTTCGGACGGACAGGGCGACAACAGATTCTACGAGCAGTACTTC
-	-	TRBV12-5	TRBJ1-1	CASGFENTEAFF	TGTGCTAGTGGTTTCGAGAACACTGAAGCTTTCTTT
-	-	TRBV28	TRBJ1-2	CASSLTANYGYTF	TGTGCCAGCAGTTTAACAGCTAACTATGGCTACACCTTC
-	-	TRBV12-3/TRBV12-4	TRBJ2-3	CASSFSHADTQYF	TGTGCCAGCAGCTTTTCCCACGCAGATACGCAGTATTTT
-	-	TRBV5-6	TRBJ2-2	CASSLTRAGELFF	TGTGCCAGCAGCTTAACTAGAGCCGGGGAGCTGTTTTTT
few	TRBD1	TRBV5-1	TRBJ1-1	CASSSRQGLYTEAFF	TGCGCCAGCAGCTCAAGACAGGGTTTGTACACTGAAGCTTTCTTT
once	-	TRBV12-2	TRBJ2-5	CASRGGREETQYF	TGTGCAAGTCGCGGCGGGAGGGAAGAGACCCAGTACTTC
few	-	TRBV5-1	TRBJ2-7	CASSNSYGDFDEQYF	TGCGCCAGCAGCAATAGTTATGGGGATTTCGACGAGCAGTACTTC
-	-	TRBV27	TRBJ1-2	CASSLLGLGDYGYTF	TGTGCCAGCAGTTTATTGGGTCTTGGGGACTATGGCTACACCTTC
-	TRBD2	TRBV10-3	TRBJ2-3	CAISESYPTSGGTDTQYF	TGTGCCATCAGTGAGTCATACCCGACTAGCGGGGGCACAGATACGCAGTATTTT
-	TRBD2	TRBV6-1	TRBJ2-3	CASSEGSGGGTDTQYF	TGTGCCAGCAGTGAAGGTAGCGGGGGGGGCACAGATACGCAGTATTTT
-	TRBD1	TRBV6-5	TRBJ1-2	CASSSGTGRLSDTF	TGTGCCAGCAGTTCCGGGACAGGGCGTCTATCGGACACCTTC
-	TRBD2	TRBV2	TRBJ2-3	CASSETLGGRDTQYF	TGTGCCAGCAGTGAGACTTTGGGGGGGAGGGATACGCAGTATTTT
once	-	TRBV3-1/TRBV3-2	TRBJ1-1	CASSQGQILPKAFF	TGTGCCAGCAGCCAAGGACAGATCCTCCCGAAAGCTTTCTTT
-	-	TRBV4-2	TRBJ1-1	CASSQELQNTEAFF	TGTGCCAGCAGCCAAGAACTGCAGAACACTGAAGCTTTCTTT